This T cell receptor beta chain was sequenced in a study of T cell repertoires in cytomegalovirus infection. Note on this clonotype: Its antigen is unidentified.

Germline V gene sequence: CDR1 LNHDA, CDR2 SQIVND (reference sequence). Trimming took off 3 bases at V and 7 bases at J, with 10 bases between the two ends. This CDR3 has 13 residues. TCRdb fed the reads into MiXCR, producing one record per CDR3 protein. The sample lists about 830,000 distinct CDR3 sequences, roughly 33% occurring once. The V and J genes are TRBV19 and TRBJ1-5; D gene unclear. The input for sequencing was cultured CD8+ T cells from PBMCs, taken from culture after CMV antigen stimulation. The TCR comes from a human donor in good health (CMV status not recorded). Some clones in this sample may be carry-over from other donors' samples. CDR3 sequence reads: CASSILDGQPQHF. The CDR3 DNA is TGTGCCAGTAGTATCCTTGACGGGCAGCCCCAGCATTTT.